This paragraph reports one T cell receptor (beta chain). What it recognizes is unknown. Germline V gives CDR1 MNHEY, CDR2 SMNVEV (reference sequence). The J segment lost 3 bases and the V segment lost 6 bases, leaving 9 bases of the junction unmatched. The CDR3 has 16 residues. This sample was taken from a study of beta chain features in type 1 diabetes. Notes on the study in general: It was among patients, rather than healthy donors, that naive, central memory and Treg TCRB repertoires appeared more similar.

The isolated RNA, all of it, was reverse transcribed, so expressed TCRB transcripts were what got sequenced. The average read count of naive, central memory and regulatory T cell samples was several million. Method: immunoSEQ multiplex PCR; TCRdb's copy keeps in-frame clones and lacks some. The table lists about 260,000 clones, about 71% of them singletons. Every participating donor gave one draw, a heparinised blood sample averaging around 120 mL. Stem cell-like memory, regulatory, central memory and naive CD4+ cells were sorted via CD45RO/CCR7/CD25/CD127/CD95/CD27. The receptor's source is a man aged 30 to 39 in good health. Sequenced material: naive CD4+ T cells from blood. The V call is TRBV27, the J call TRBJ2-1; 9 bases are a match to TRBD2. The CDR3: CASSDSGGMYYNEQFF. For the CDR3, the DNA is TGTGCCAGCAGCGATAGCGGGGGAATGTACTACAATGAGCAGTTCTTC.